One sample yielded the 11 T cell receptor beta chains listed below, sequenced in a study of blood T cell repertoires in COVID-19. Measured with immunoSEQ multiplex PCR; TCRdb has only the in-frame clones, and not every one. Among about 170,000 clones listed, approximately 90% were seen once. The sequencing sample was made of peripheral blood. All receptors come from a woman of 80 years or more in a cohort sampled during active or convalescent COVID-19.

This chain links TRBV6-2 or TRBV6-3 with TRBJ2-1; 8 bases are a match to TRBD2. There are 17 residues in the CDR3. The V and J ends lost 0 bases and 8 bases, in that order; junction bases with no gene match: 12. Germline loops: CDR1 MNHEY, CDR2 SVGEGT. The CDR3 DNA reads TGTGCCAGCAGTTACTCTACTTCCGGGGGGGTTCGGGATGAGCAGTTCTTC. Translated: CASSYSTSGGVRDEQFF.

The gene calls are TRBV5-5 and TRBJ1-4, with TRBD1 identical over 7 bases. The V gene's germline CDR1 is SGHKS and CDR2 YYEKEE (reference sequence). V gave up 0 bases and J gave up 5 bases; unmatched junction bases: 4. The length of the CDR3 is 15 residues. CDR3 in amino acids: CASSLGTGGNEKLFF. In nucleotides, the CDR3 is TGTGCCAGCAGCTTGGGGACAGGAGGGAATGAAAAACTGTTTTTT.

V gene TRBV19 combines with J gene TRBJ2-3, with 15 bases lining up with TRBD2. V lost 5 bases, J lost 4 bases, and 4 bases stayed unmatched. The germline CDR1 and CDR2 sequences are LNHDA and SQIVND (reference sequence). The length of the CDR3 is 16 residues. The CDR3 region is CASSGRTSGGADTQYF. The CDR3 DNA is TGTGCCAGTAGTGGGAGGACTAGCGGGGGGGCAGATACGCAGTATTTT.

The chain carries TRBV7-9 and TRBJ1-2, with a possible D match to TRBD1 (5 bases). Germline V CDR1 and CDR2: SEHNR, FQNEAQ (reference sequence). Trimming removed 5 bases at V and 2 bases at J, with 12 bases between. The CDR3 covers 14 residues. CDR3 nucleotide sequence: TGTGCCAGCAGCCCCCGGGCAGGGAACTATGGCTACACCTTC. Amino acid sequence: CASSPRAGNYGYTF.

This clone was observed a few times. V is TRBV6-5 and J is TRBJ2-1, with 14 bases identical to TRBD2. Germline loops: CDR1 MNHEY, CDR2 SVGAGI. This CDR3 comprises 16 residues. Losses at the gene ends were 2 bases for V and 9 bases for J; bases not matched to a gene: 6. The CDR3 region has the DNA TGTGCCAGCAGTTACGGTGGGACTAGCGGGAGTGGTGAGCAGTTCTTC. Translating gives CASSYGGTSGSGEQFF.

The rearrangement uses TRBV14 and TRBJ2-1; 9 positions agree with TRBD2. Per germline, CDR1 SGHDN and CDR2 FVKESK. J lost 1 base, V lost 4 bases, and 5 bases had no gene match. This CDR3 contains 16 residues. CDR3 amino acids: CASSRHTSGSYNEQFF. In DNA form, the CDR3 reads TGTGCCAGCAGCCGACATACTAGCGGGTCCTACAATGAGCAGTTCTTC.

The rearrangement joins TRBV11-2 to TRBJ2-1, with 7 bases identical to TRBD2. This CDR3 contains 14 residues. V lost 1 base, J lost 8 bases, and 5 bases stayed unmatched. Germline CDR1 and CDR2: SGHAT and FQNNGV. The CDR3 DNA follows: TGTGCCAGCAGCTTAGCTCTAGCGGTCGATGAGCAGTTCTTC. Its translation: CASSLALAVDEQFF. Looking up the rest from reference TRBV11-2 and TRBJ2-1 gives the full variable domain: EAGVAQSPRYKIIEKRQSVAFWCNPISGHATLYWYQQILGQGPKLLIQFQNNGVVDDSQLPKDRFSAERLKGVDSTLKIQPAKLEDSAVYLCASSLALAVDEQFFGPGTRLTVL.

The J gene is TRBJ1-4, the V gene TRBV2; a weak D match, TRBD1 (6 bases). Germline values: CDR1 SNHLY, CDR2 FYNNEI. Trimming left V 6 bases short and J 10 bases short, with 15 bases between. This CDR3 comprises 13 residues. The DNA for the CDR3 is TGTGCCAGCAGGGAAAGGACAGCGAGAAAACTGTTTTTT. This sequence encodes CASRERTARKLFF. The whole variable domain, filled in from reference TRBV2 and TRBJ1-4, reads EPEVTQTPSHQVTQMGQEVILRCVPISNHLYFYWYRQILGQKVEFLVSFYNNEISEKSEIFDDQFSVERPDGSNFTLKIRSTKLEDSAMYFCASRERTARKLFFGSGTQLSVL.

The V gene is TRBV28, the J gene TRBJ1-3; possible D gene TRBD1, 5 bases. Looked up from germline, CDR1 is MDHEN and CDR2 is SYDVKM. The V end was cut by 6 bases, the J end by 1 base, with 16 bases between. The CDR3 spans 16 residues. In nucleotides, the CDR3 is TGTGCCAGCAGCCGGACACTTGAATGGTCTGGAAACACCATATATTTT. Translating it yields CASSRTLEWSGNTIYF.

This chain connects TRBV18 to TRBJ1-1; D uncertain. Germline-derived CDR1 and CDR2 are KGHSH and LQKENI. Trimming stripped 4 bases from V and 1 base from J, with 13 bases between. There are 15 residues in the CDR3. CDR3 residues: CASSLSEVTNTEAFF. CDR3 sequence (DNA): TGTGCCAGCTCACTATCAGAGGTGACGAACACTGAAGCTTTCTTT.

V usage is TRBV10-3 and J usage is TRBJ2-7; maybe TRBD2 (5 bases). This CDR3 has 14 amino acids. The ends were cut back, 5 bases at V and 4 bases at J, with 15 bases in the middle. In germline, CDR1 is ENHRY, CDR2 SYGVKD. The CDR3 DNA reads TGTGCCATCAGTAGGTCAGAGGGTGGATACGAGCAGTACTTC. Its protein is CAISRSEGGYEQYF.